The next 23 T cell receptor beta chains were all read from a single sample in a study of T cell responses to AZD1222 COVID-19 vaccine. Only in-frame clones appear in the TCRdb table, and some are missing; sequencing was by immunoSEQ multiplex PCR. Counted here are around 91,000 clones, more than 70% occurring once; the ten biggest clones make up 15% to 20%. Sequencing used peripheral blood, obtained on day 0 of AZD1222 vaccination. These receptors all come from an adult in good health.

V gene TRBV3-1 (or the pseudogene TRBV3-2) combines with J gene TRBJ1-2; D not resolved. The V gene lost 1 base and the J gene lost 7 bases, with 13 bases spanning the gap. This CDR3 has 14 residues. Germline loops: CDR1 LGHDT, CDR2 YNNKEL (reference sequence). CDR3 bases: TGTGCCAGCAGCCAAGGGTACAGCCGACGTGGCTACACCTTC. Translated, it gives CASSQGYSRRGYTF.

The chain has TRBV24-1 and TRBJ2-5; D gene uncertain. This CDR3 comprises 12 residues. Germline V CDR1 and CDR2: KGHDR, SFDVKD. Trimming cost V 2 bases and J 5 bases, with 5 bases left between them. The CDR3 loop reads CATSDSRETQYF. The CDR3, as DNA: TGTGCCACCAGTGATTCGCGGGAGACCCAGTACTTC.

The V call is TRBV5-1, the J call TRBJ1-2, with D maybe TRBD1 (5 bases). The CDR3 sequence is 12 residues long. Deletions cut 0 bases from V and 6 bases from J, with 6 bases between. Germline assignment: CDR1 SGHRS and CDR2 YFSETQ. The CDR3 reads CASSLAGDGYTF. The CDR3 DNA sequence: TGCGCCAGCAGCTTGGCGGGGGATGGCTACACCTTC.

The rearrangement uses TRBV14 and TRBJ1-6; D not resolved. CDR1 is SGHDN, CDR2 FVKESK, per germline. Trimming removed 0 bases at V and 7 bases at J, with 10 bases between. The CDR3 totals 15 residues. CDR3 nucleotide sequence: TGTGCCAGCAGCCAAGATGAACGGGGAAATTCACCCCTCCACTTT. Protein: CASSQDERGNSPLHF.

This clone was observed once. The rearrangement uses TRBV24-1 and TRBJ2-2; tentative D call: TRBD1 (6 bases). Trimming left V 6 bases short and J 4 bases short, with 14 bases between. The CDR3 is made up of 15 amino acids. The germline gives CDR1 KGHDR, CDR2 SFDVKD. The CDR3 DNA reads TGTGCCACCAGTTCTTCAGGGGCGGGCACCGGGGAGCTGTTTTTT. Residues: CATSSSGAGTGELFF.

The chain joins TRBV7-2 to TRBJ2-5, with D uncertain. The CDR3 is made up of 13 amino acids. Germline assignment: CDR1 SGHTA and CDR2 FQGNSA. Trimming pared 2 bases from V and 2 bases from J, leaving 6 bases between. CDR3 bases: TGTGCCAGCAGCTTAAACGTTCAAGAGACCCAGTACTTC. Amino acid sequence: CASSLNVQETQYF.

The chain employs TRBV7-9 and TRBJ1-2; 7 nucleotides line up with TRBD1. There are 13 residues in the CDR3. The ends lost 5 bases at V and 4 bases at J; junction bases unmatched: 4. Germline V gives CDR1 SEHNR, CDR2 FQNEAQ (reference sequence). CDR3 residues: CASSKTGVYGYTF. CDR3 sequence (DNA): TGTGCCAGCAGCAAAACAGGGGTCTATGGCTACACCTTC.

The rearrangement uses TRBV5-1 and TRBJ1-1, with D hard to call. The CDR3 runs to 13 residues. CDR1 and CDR2 from the germline V gene are SGHRS and YFSETQ. The V end lost 0 bases, the J end lost 1 base, and 4 bases lay between the germline ends. The CDR3 bases are TGCGCCAGCAGCTTGGTGGCGAACACTGAAGCTTTCTTT. Translation: CASSLVANTEAFF. The entire variable domain, with the rest obtained from reference TRBV5-1 and TRBJ1-1, is as follows: KAGVTQTPRYLIKTRGQQVTLSCSPISGHRSVSWYQQTPGQGLQFLFEYFSETQRNKGNFPGRFSGRQFSNSRSEMNVSTLELGDSALYLCASSLVANTEAFFGQGTRLTVV.

This clone was counted once. The rearrangement links TRBV5-1 to TRBJ2-1; D might be TRBD1 or TRBD2, each matching 5 bases. V was shortened by 0 bases and J by 8 bases, with 9 bases between the two germline ends. Germline V CDR1 and CDR2: SGHRS, YFSETQ. The CDR3 spans 13 residues. The CDR3 sequence: CASSLGGADEQFF. In DNA, the CDR3 is TGCGCCAGCAGCTTGGGAGGGGCTGATGAGCAGTTCTTC. Combining the CDR3 with reference TRBV5-1 and TRBJ2-1 gives the whole variable domain KAGVTQTPRYLIKTRGQQVTLSCSPISGHRSVSWYQQTPGQGLQFLFEYFSETQRNKGNFPGRFSGRQFSNSRSEMNVSTLELGDSALYLCASSLGGADEQFFGPGTRLTVL.

J is TRBJ1-4 and V is TRBV5-8, with 8 bases fitting TRBD1. CDR1 and CDR2 from the germline V gene are SGHTS and YDEGEE. The CDR3 runs to 16 residues. After removal of 4 bases from V and 4 bases from J, the junction contained 9 bases not matched to a gene. The CDR3 protein is CASSVDRDRSNEKLFF. The CDR3 bases are TGTGCCAGCAGCGTAGACCGGGACAGGAGTAATGAAAAACTGTTTTTT.

The gene calls are TRBV11-2 and TRBJ2-1, with a possible D match to TRBD2 (7 bases). The CDR3 contains 18 residues. In germline, CDR1 is SGHAT, CDR2 FQNNGV. Trimming removed 7 bases from V and 1 base from J, with 23 bases in between. In DNA, the CDR3 is TGTGCCAGCACCAGCTTGGGGAGGGGGGCCTCTTCCTACAATGAGCAGTTCTTC. Amino acids: CASTSLGRGASSYNEQFF. Full variable domain (missing parts from reference TRBV11-2 and TRBJ2-1): EAGVAQSPRYKIIEKRQSVAFWCNPISGHATLYWYQQILGQGPKLLIQFQNNGVVDDSQLPKDRFSAERLKGVDSTLKIQPAKLEDSAVYLCASTSLGRGASSYNEQFFGPGTRLTVL.

The chain carries TRBV28 and TRBJ1-2; D is perhaps TRBD1 (6 bases). In germline, CDR1 is MDHEN, CDR2 SYDVKM. Trimming removed 2 bases at V and 6 bases at J, with 13 bases between. This CDR3 has 14 amino acids. Written as DNA, the CDR3 is TGTGCCAGCAGTTTAAGGGGGGACCAACATGGCTACACCTTC. Protein: CASSLRGDQHGYTF.

The chain is built from TRBV3-1 (or the pseudogene TRBV3-2) and TRBJ1-2; 10 nucleotides align to TRBD1. The CDR3 has 16 residues. Trimming at V came to 4 bases and at J to 7 bases, leaving 12 bases not matched to a gene. The germline V gene encodes CDR1 LGHDT and CDR2 YNNKEL (reference sequence). CDR3: CASSLMRTGGIRGYTF. The CDR3 bases are TGTGCCAGCAGCCTAATGAGGACAGGGGGAATTCGTGGCTACACCTTC.

The rearrangement uses TRBV7-9 and TRBJ2-1; 13 bases fit TRBD2. The CDR3 extends over 19 amino acids. CDR1 SEHNR and CDR2 FQNEAQ come from the germline V gene (reference sequence). V shed 2 bases and J 3 bases; nucleotides not matched to a gene: 10. CDR3 region: CASSLTGTSGNKVYNEQFF. CDR3 nucleotide sequence: TGTGCCAGCAGCTTAACCGGGACTAGCGGGAACAAAGTCTACAATGAGCAGTTCTTC.

This chain joins TRBV27 and TRBJ1-2; 9 positions agree with TRBD1. The CDR3 contains 14 residues. Germline assignment: CDR1 MNHEY and CDR2 SMNVEV (reference sequence). Unmatched junction bases numbered 3, after V lost 2 bases and J lost 5 bases. This CDR3 is CASSLTGGGYGYTF. The CDR3 DNA is TGTGCCAGCAGTTTAACAGGGGGCGGTTATGGCTACACCTTC.

In this sample, this clone turned up a few times. This rearrangement joins TRBV10-3 to TRBJ1-1, with 7 bases that match TRBD1. The length of the CDR3 is 15 residues. Germline V gene lookup returns CDR1 ENHRY and CDR2 SYGVKD. The ends lost 0 bases at V and 5 bases at J; junction bases unmatched: 6. The CDR3 nucleotides are TGTGCCATCAGTGAGTCGGGCGCAGGGGGGACTGAAGCTTTCTTT. It yields the protein CAISESGAGGTEAFF.

The chain carries TRBV6-5 and TRBJ1-2; the D gene is possibly TRBD1 (5 bases). This CDR3 is 14 amino acids long. Trimming shortened V by 4 bases and J by 6 bases, and 15 bases separated the two germline ends. Germline loops: CDR1 MNHEY, CDR2 SVGAGI. The CDR3 region is CASSSRSGSDGYTF. As DNA, the CDR3 is TGTGCCAGCAGTTCCCGTTCAGGGTCGGATGGCTACACCTTC.

The chain is built from TRBV19 and TRBJ1-5; 7 nucleotides line up with TRBD1. Unmatched junction bases numbered 9, after V lost 6 bases and J lost 4 bases. The CDR3 length is 15 residues. Germline values: CDR1 LNHDA, CDR2 SQIVND (reference sequence). The DNA of the CDR3 is TGTGCCAGTAGCCTACAGGGGCCAAGGAATCAGCCCCAGCATTTT. This gives the protein CASSLQGPRNQPQHF. Drawing the rest from reference TRBV19 and TRBJ1-5, the complete variable domain is DGGITQSPKYLFRKEGQNVTLSCEQNLNHDAMYWYRQDPGQGLRLIYYSQIVNDFQKGDIAEGYSVSREKKESFPLTVTSAQKNPTAFYLCASSLQGPRNQPQHFGDGTRLSIL.

This rearrangement joins TRBV7-2 to TRBJ1-2; 9 bases match TRBD1. V gave up 5 bases and J gave up 3 bases; unmatched junction bases: 1. There are 13 residues in the CDR3. Germline V gives CDR1 SGHTA, CDR2 FQGNSA. CDR3 protein: CASSRTGDYGYTF. The CDR3 DNA is TGTGCCAGCAGCCGGACAGGGGACTATGGCTACACCTTC.

The rearrangement links TRBV7-2 to TRBJ1-1, with 9 positions matching TRBD1. This CDR3 is 15 amino acids long. Germline V gives CDR1 SGHTA, CDR2 FQGNSA. V was pared by 5 bases and J by 0 bases, with 4 bases of the junction left unmatched. The CDR3 loop is CASSLTGGLNTEAFF. The CDR3 bases are TGTGCCAGCAGCCTTACAGGGGGCCTGAACACTGAAGCTTTCTTT.

The V call is TRBV19, the J call TRBJ2-2; tentative D call: TRBD2 (6 bases). The V end lost 3 bases, the J end lost 0 bases, and 11 bases lay between the germline ends. The CDR3 is made up of 16 amino acids. Germline V gene data show CDR1 as LNHDA and CDR2 as SQIVND (reference sequence). CDR3: CASSMFGGTNTGELFF. The CDR3 DNA reads TGTGCCAGTAGTATGTTTGGAGGGACGAACACCGGGGAGCTGTTTTTT.

This chain joins TRBV11-2 and TRBJ2-3, with D unresolved. This CDR3 region has 12 residues. CDR1 and CDR2 (germline): SGHAT, FQNNGV. V was shortened by 5 bases and J by 5 bases, with 8 bases between the two germline ends. CDR3 nucleotide sequence: TGTGCCAGCAGCCCCCTGGGAGATACGCAGTATTTT. Its translation is CASSPLGDTQYF.

The chain uses TRBV6-2 or TRBV6-3 and TRBJ1-1, with D uncertain. Looked up from germline, CDR1 is MNHEY and CDR2 is SVGEGT. This CDR3 is built from 13 residues. Trimming removed 10 bases from V and 3 bases from J, with 15 bases in between. The chain's CDR3 is CATSLWRDTEAFF. CDR3 in DNA: TGTGCCACCAGCCTGTGGAGGGACACTGAAGCTTTCTTT.